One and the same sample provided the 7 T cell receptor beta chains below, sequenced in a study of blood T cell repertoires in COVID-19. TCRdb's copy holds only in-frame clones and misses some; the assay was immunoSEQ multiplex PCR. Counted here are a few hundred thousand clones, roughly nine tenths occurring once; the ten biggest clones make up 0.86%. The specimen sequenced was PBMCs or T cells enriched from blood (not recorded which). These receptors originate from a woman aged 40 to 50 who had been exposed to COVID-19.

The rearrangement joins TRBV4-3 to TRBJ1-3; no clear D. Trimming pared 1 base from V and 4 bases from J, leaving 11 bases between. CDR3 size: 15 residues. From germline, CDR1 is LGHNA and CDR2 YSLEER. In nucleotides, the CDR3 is TGCGCCAGCAGCCAAGCGGCGGGAGCAGGAAACACCATATATTTT. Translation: CASSQAAGAGNTIYF.

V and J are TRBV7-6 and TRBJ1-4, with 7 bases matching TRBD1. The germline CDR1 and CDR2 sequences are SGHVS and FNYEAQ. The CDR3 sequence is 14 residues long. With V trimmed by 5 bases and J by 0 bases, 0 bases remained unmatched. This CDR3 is CASSQGATNEKLFF. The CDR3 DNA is TGTGCCAGCAGCCAGGGGGCAACTAATGAAAAACTGTTTTTT.

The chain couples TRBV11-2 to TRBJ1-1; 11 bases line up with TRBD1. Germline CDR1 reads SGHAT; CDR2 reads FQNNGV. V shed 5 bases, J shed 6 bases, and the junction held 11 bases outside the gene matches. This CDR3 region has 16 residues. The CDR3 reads CASSPRDRGGGPEAFF. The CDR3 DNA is TGTGCCAGCAGCCCGCGGGACAGGGGGGGAGGGCCTGAAGCTTTCTTT.

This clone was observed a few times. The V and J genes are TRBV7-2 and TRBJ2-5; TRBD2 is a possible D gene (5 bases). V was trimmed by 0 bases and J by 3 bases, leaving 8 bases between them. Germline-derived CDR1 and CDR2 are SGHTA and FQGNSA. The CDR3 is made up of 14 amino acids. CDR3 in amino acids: CASSLAGREETQYF. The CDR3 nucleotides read TGTGCCAGCAGCTTAGCAGGGCGGGAAGAGACCCAGTACTTC.

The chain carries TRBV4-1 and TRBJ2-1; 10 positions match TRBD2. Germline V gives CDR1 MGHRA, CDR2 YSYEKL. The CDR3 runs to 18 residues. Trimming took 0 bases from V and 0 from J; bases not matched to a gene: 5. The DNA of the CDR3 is TGCGCCAGCAGCCAAGATCCCGCTAGCGGGAGCTCCTACAATGAGCAGTTCTTC. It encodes CASSQDPASGSSYNEQFF.

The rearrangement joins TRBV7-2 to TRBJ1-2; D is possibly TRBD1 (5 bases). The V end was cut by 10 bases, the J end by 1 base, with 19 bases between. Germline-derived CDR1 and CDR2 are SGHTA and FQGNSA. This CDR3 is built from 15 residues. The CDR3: CATTLGGLYNYGYTF. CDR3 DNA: TGTGCCACAACACTTGGGGGGTTGTATAACTATGGCTACACCTTC.

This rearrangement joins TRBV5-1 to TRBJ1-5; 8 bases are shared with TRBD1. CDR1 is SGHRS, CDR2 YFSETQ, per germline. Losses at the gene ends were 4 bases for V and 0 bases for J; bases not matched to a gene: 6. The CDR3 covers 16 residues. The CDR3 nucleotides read TGCGCCAGCAGCCCGACAGGGGCCGATAGCAATCAGCCCCAGCATTTT. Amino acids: CASSPTGADSNQPQHF.